These 7 T cell receptor beta chains originate from one sample sequenced in a study of T cells in Graves' hyperthyroidism and ophthalmopathy. Using RNA transcripts as the source, TCR beta CDR3 regions were amplified. HTBI primers were employed in a first-round RT-PCR of the TCR CDR3. In TCRdb, the multiplex PCR reads were re-called with MiXCR into one record per CDR3 protein. The data contain about 840,000 distinct CDR3 sequences, 38% of them singletons. The sample consisted of blood. The receptors here all came from a man younger than 35 with Graves' hyperthyroidism.

This clonotype has just a few counts. At one end the junction does not follow the germline gene, possibly because of a read error. This chain links TRBV11-2 with TRBJ1-6; TRBD1 is a possible D gene (5 bases). Germline lookup yields CDR1 SGHAT and CDR2 FQNNGV. The CDR3 loop spans 14 amino acids. CDR3: CASSQGRDNSPLHF. The CDR3, as DNA: TGCGCCAGCAGCCAGGGACGGGATAATTCACCCCTCCACTTT.

At least ten counts were recorded for this clonotype. The V and J genes are TRBV12-3 or TRBV12-4 and TRBJ2-2, with D unresolved. This CDR3 comprises 10 residues. Trimming removed 8 bases at V and 4 bases at J, with 2 bases between. In nucleotides, the CDR3 is TGTGCCAGCTCCACCGGGGAGCTGTTTTTT. It codes for CASSTGELFF.

The gene calls are TRBV25-1 and TRBJ2-5; 7 nucleotides align to TRBD1. J lost 5 bases, V lost 7 bases, and 10 bases had no gene match. Germline V gene data show CDR1 as MGHDK and CDR2 as SYGVNS. The CDR3 totals 14 residues. CDR3 DNA: TGTGCCAGCAACCCCTTGGGACAGCGGGAGACCCAGTACTTC. It translates to CASNPLGQRETQYF.

As concerns this clonotype: The junction and the germline gene differ at one end; a read error may be behind it. The genes are TRBV7-3 and TRBJ2-2; D perhaps matches TRBD1 (5 bases). There are 17 residues in the CDR3. Germline V gives CDR1 SGHTA, CDR2 FQGTGA. CDR3 protein: CTSSLTGPTANTGELFF. CDR3 DNA: TGTACCAGCAGCTTAACAGGCCCAACTGCGAACACCGGGGAGCTGTTTTTT.

V usage is TRBV7-3 and J usage is TRBJ2-5; TRBD1 aligns across 9 bases. The CDR3 spans 13 residues. Germline-derived CDR1 and CDR2 are SGHTA and FQGTGA. The V and J ends lost 5 bases and 7 bases, in that order; junction bases with no gene match: 5. CDR3 loop: CASSAGTGSTQYF. The CDR3, as DNA: TGTGCCAGCAGCGCCGGGACAGGGTCGACCCAGTACTTC.

This clonotype occurred a few times. The genes are TRBV6-5 and TRBJ2-2; no reliable D call. The CDR3 runs to 13 residues. The V and J ends lost 6 bases and 8 bases respectively, with 13 bases between them. Germline CDR1 MNHEY, CDR2 SVGAGI. The CDR3 DNA sequence: TGTGCCAGCAGGCTTTTGGGTTCTGGGGAGCTGTTTTTT. This encodes CASRLLGSGELFF.

CDR3 amino acids: CSVGLAIDTQYF. As DNA, the CDR3 is TGCAGCGTTGGTCTAGCGATTGATACGCAGTATTTT. This rearrangement joins TRBV29-1 to TRBJ2-3, with D possibly being TRBD2 (6 bases). Germline CDR1 and CDR2: SQVTM and ANQGSEA. This CDR3 is built from 12 residues. V was cut by 4 bases and J by 6 bases, with 11 bases left in between.